The 27 T cell receptor beta chains presented below share a single source sample, sequenced in a study of response to subunit inactivated influenza vaccine. Using its own MiXCR run on the RT-PCR reads, TCRdb lists one record per CDR3 protein. The table includes roughly 790,000 distinct CDR3 sequences, roughly 20% detected once. This specimen was PBMCs from blood, taken 5 days after vaccination. The receptors stem from a man between 45 and 60 years old who received an inactivated influenza vaccine.

The table lists this clonotype with a few counts. The genes are TRBV18 and TRBJ1-1; D is unresolved. Trimming left V 1 base short and J 7 bases short, with 7 bases between. CDR3 length: 12 amino acids. Looked up from germline, CDR1 is KGHSH and CDR2 is LQKENI. CDR3 in amino acids: CASSPQTGEAFF. The CDR3 DNA sequence: TGTGCCAGCTCACCACAGACGGGTGAAGCTTTCTTT.

The V gene is TRBV10-3, the J gene TRBJ2-7; 7 positions match TRBD2. V lost 3 bases, J lost 4 bases, and 6 bases stayed unmatched. Germline CDR1 ENHRY, CDR2 SYGVKD. The CDR3 runs to 14 residues. The CDR3 region is CAISDSSGDYEQYF. The CDR3 nucleotides read TGTGCCATCAGTGATTCCAGCGGGGATTACGAGCAGTACTTC.

The chain joins TRBV12-3 or TRBV12-4 to TRBJ2-7; 10 nucleotides line up with TRBD2. J was trimmed by 5 bases and V by 3 bases; bases with no gene match: 10. This CDR3 region has 16 residues. The CDR3 here is CASSFLGSGRTDEQYF. The CDR3 DNA sequence: TGTGCCAGCAGTTTTCTCGGTAGCGGGAGGACCGACGAGCAGTACTTC.

A few counts support this clonotype. The chain joins TRBV20-1 to TRBJ1-3, with D uncertain. This CDR3 spans 14 amino acids. V was clipped by 2 bases and J by 8 bases, with 16 bases between them. Germline V gene sequence: CDR1 DFQATT, CDR2 SNEGSKA (reference sequence). For the CDR3, the DNA is TGCAGTGCTAGATATCCGGGCCCTTATTACACCATATATTTT. Translated: CSARYPGPYYTIYF.

V and J are TRBV6-5 and TRBJ2-1, with 9 nucleotides matching TRBD2. The J segment lost 6 bases and the V segment lost 1 base, leaving 7 bases of the junction unmatched. Looked up from germline, CDR1 is MNHEY and CDR2 is SVGAGI. This CDR3 is 16 amino acids long. CDR3 region: CASSYFGARGGNEQFF. CDR3 DNA: TGTGCCAGCAGTTACTTCGGGGCGCGGGGGGGCAATGAGCAGTTCTTC.

V is TRBV28 and J is TRBJ2-7; weak D call: TRBD1 (5 bases). Trimming stripped 1 base from V and 2 bases from J, with 15 bases between. This CDR3 is 16 amino acids long. From germline, CDR1 is MDHEN and CDR2 SYDVKM. CDR3 DNA: TGTGCCAGCAGTTTATTCGGGCAGGGATTCCCCTACGAGCAGTACTTC. This encodes CASSLFGQGFPYEQYF.

This clonotype was seen more than once but under ten times. The chain combines TRBV2 with TRBJ2-7, with D tentatively TRBD1 (6 bases). V was shortened by 3 bases and J by 2 bases, with 17 bases between the two germline ends. CDR3 length equals 16 residues. Germline V gene data show CDR1 as SNHLY and CDR2 as FYNNEI. The CDR3 DNA follows: TGTGCCAGCAGTGATCTGGCCGGGACAAACACCTACGAGCAGTACTTC. This translates into CASSDLAGTNTYEQYF. Filled out from reference TRBV2 and TRBJ2-7, the complete variable domain reads EPEVTQTPSHQVTQMGQEVILRCVPISNHLYFYWYRQILGQKVEFLVSFYNNEISEKSEIFDDQFSVERPDGSNFTLKIRSTKLEDSAMYFCASSDLAGTNTYEQYFGPGTRLTVT.

This clonotype was detected only a few times. V and J are TRBV6-1 and TRBJ1-1, with a tentative D call TRBD1 (5 bases). Germline CDR1 reads MNHNS; CDR2 reads SASEGT. Trimming took 6 bases from V and 0 from J, leaving 14 bases between them. The CDR3 is 15 residues long. CDR3 amino acids: CASRAPGHLNTEAFF. CDR3 bases: TGTGCCAGCAGAGCGCCCGGACACTTGAACACTGAAGCTTTCTTT.

In its sample, this clonotype was seen a few times. This chain connects TRBV7-9 to TRBJ2-5; the D gene could be TRBD1 or TRBD2 (5 bases each). V was shortened by 4 bases and J by 2 bases, with 17 bases between the two germline ends. Germline values: CDR1 SEHNR, CDR2 FQNEAQ (reference sequence). The CDR3 loop spans 16 amino acids. The CDR3 DNA reads TGTGCCAGCAGCTCCCACCGGGACCTAGAACAAGAGACCCAGTACTTC. This encodes CASSSHRDLEQETQYF.

The chain has TRBV19 and TRBJ2-7, with 9 positions matching TRBD2. J was trimmed by 0 bases and V by 7 bases; bases with no gene match: 16. CDR1 LNHDA and CDR2 SQIVND come from the germline V gene (reference sequence). This CDR3 comprises 18 residues. CDR3 nucleotides: TGTGCCAGTACACCGAGGGCTAGCGGGGATTTTCCCTCCTACGAGCAGTACTTC. Its protein is CASTPRASGDFPSYEQYF.

The chain has TRBV4-3 and TRBJ2-1; D not resolved. Germline V lookup: CDR1 LGHNA, CDR2 YSLEER. V gave up 0 bases and J gave up 10 bases, with 13 bases separating them. The CDR3 length is 14 residues. The CDR3 protein is CASSQDIRWEEQFF. CDR3 bases: TGCGCCAGCAGCCAAGATATTAGATGGGAAGAGCAGTTCTTC.

V and J are TRBV12-3 or TRBV12-4 and TRBJ2-1; D gene uncertain. The V end lost 9 bases, the J end lost 0 bases, and 12 bases lay between the germline ends. The CDR3 is 14 amino acids. The CDR3 DNA is TGTGCCAGTACCTTCGAGTACTCCTACAATGAGCAGTTCTTC. It encodes CASTFEYSYNEQFF.

This chain connects TRBV6-5 to TRBJ2-2; 7 bases are a match to TRBD2. CDR3 length: 16 residues. Trimming cost V 2 bases and J 0 bases; bases outside gene matches: 3. CDR1 is MNHEY and CDR2 is SVGAGI in the germline V gene. The CDR3 region is CASSYLRGANTGELFF. The CDR3 DNA sequence: TGTGCCAGCAGTTACCTTCGGGGGGCGAACACCGGGGAGCTGTTTTTT.

This clonotype was observed many times. DNA for the CDR3: TGTGCCAGCAGCTTACTCGACAGGGAGTACCATACGCAGTATTTT. Amino acid sequence: CASSLLDREYHTQYF. The V gene is TRBV7-2, the J gene TRBJ2-3, with 7 positions matching TRBD1. CDR3 size: 15 residues. V was pared by 2 bases and J by 7 bases, with 9 bases of the junction left unmatched. The germline CDR1 and CDR2 sequences are SGHTA and FQGNSA.

This clonotype was found a few times. V gene TRBV7-9 combines with J gene TRBJ1-4; no reliable D call. Germline loops: CDR1 SEHNR, CDR2 FQNEAQ (reference sequence). The CDR3 extends over 15 amino acids. V dropped 6 bases and J dropped 8 bases, with 19 bases sitting between them. The CDR3, as DNA: TGTGCCAGCAGAAACTCCTGGGGAAGTCGGGAAAAACTGTTTTTT. Its protein is CASRNSWGSREKLFF.

J is TRBJ2-4 and V is TRBV2, with D perhaps TRBD1 (6 bases). The CDR3 has 14 residues. Germline assignment: CDR1 SNHLY and CDR2 FYNNEI. The ends were cut back, 2 bases at V and 1 base at J, with 6 bases in the middle. The CDR3 coding sequence is TGTGCCAGCAGTGAACAGGGGGCCAAAAACATTCAGTACTTC. Translating it yields CASSEQGAKNIQYF.

The CDR3 bases are TGCAGTGGCAGAGGCCCCGGGGGGTCCTACAATGAGCAGTTCTTC. As protein: CSGRGPGGSYNEQFF. The chain joins TRBV20-1 to TRBJ2-1; 7 bases agree with TRBD2. The CDR3 sequence is 15 residues long. Germline CDR1 DFQATT, CDR2 SNEGSKA (reference sequence). Trimming took 7 bases from V and 1 from J; bases not matched to a gene: 10.

V usage is TRBV27 and J usage is TRBJ1-5; perhaps TRBD1 as D (6 bases). V was clipped by 6 bases and J by 4 bases, with 16 bases between them. The CDR3 sequence is 15 residues long. Per the germline V gene, CDR1 is MNHEY and CDR2 is SMNVEV (reference sequence). The DNA for the CDR3 is TGTGCCAGCAGACCAAGGGACGGGACAAATCAGCCCCAGCATTTT. This sequence encodes CASRPRDGTNQPQHF.

This chain uses TRBV15 with TRBJ1-2; D possibly corresponds to TRBD1 (5 bases). Deletions cut 3 bases from V and 6 bases from J, with 11 bases between. Germline CDR1 reads LNHNV; CDR2 reads YYDKDF (reference sequence). The CDR3 has 13 residues. Here the CDR3 reads CATSSRELDGYTF. CDR3 DNA: TGTGCCACCAGCAGCAGGGAGTTAGATGGCTACACCTTC. The full variable domain, rest sourced from reference TRBV15 and TRBJ1-2, is DAMVIQNPRYQVTQFGKPVTLSCSQTLNHNVMYWYQQKSSQAPKLLFHYYDKDFNNEADTPDNFQSRRPNTSFCFLDIRSPGLGDTAMYLCATSSRELDGYTFGSGTRLTVV.

The CDR3 DNA follows: TGTGCCAGCAGTGAAGGGGTTGATGGGAACATTCAGTACTTC. This sequence encodes CASSEGVDGNIQYF. The chain combines TRBV28 with TRBJ2-4, with a possible D match to TRBD1 (5 bases). CDR1 MDHEN and CDR2 SYDVKM come from the germline V gene. V was trimmed by 5 bases and J by 7 bases, leaving 15 bases between them. This CDR3 has 14 amino acids.

This clonotype was counted only a few times. The chain employs TRBV9 and TRBJ2-7; TRBD2 aligns across 8 bases. There are 14 residues in the CDR3. V lost 3 bases and J lost 1; bases outside the gene matches: 3. Germline V gives CDR1 SGDLS, CDR2 YYNGEE. CDR3 in amino acids: CASSGVAGSYEQYF. CDR3 nucleotides: TGTGCCAGCAGCGGAGTAGCGGGATCCTACGAGCAGTACTTC.

This clonotype showed up just a few times. The chain is built from TRBV1 and TRBJ2-5; the tabulated D call, TRBD2, remains unverified against the DNA. TRBV1 is marked as a pseudogene. CDR3 length equals 11 residues. The CDR3 region has the DNA TGCACCAGCTCCCGGAGGGCTCCAGAGTACTTC. This gives the protein CTSSRRAPEYF.

A word on this clonotype: A clone one base away is much larger, so this may be a read error. The rearrangement links TRBV5-1 to TRBJ2-3; 7 bases match TRBD1. CDR1 is SGHRS and CDR2 is YFSETQ in the germline V gene. The CDR3 extends over 12 amino acids. The CDR3 sequence is CASSYGTATQYF. In DNA form, the CDR3 reads TGCGCCAGCAGTTATGGGACAGCTACGCAGTATTTT.

This clonotype was detected a few times. CDR3 loop: CASSEGQGVSDTQYF. CDR3 bases: TGCGCCAGCAGCGAAGGACAGGGGGTCTCAGATACGCAGTATTTT. The chain couples TRBV5-1 to TRBJ2-3; 10 nucleotides align to TRBD1. CDR3 length: 15 amino acids. With V trimmed by 4 bases and J by 4 bases, 6 bases remained unmatched. The germline gives CDR1 SGHRS, CDR2 YFSETQ. Variable domain in full (rest from reference TRBV5-1 and TRBJ2-3): KAGVTQTPRYLIKTRGQQVTLSCSPISGHRSVSWYQQTPGQGLQFLFEYFSETQRNKGNFPGRFSGRQFSNSRSEMNVSTLELGDSALYLCASSEGQGVSDTQYFGPGTRLTVL.

V gene TRBV9 combines with J gene TRBJ2-5; tentatively, D is TRBD2 (5 bases). CDR1 is SGDLS, CDR2 YYNGEE, per germline. V was trimmed by 0 bases and J by 3 bases, leaving 9 bases between them. The length of the CDR3 is 14 residues. CDR3: CASSVGGHEETQYF. CDR3 nucleotide sequence: TGTGCCAGCAGCGTAGGAGGGCACGAAGAGACCCAGTACTTC.

V gene TRBV15 combines with J gene TRBJ2-1, with TRBD1 matching 8 bases. Germline values: CDR1 LNHNV, CDR2 YYDKDF (reference sequence). This CDR3 is 16 amino acids long. V dropped 7 bases and J dropped 6; count of bases not matched to a gene: 14. CDR3 DNA: TGTGCCACCAAGACGGGGAGGACAGGGTTTGGCAATGAGCAGTTCTTC. It is translated as CATKTGRTGFGNEQFF. Drawing the rest from reference TRBV15 and TRBJ2-1, the complete variable domain is DAMVIQNPRYQVTQFGKPVTLSCSQTLNHNVMYWYQQKSSQAPKLLFHYYDKDFNNEADTPDNFQSRRPNTSFCFLDIRSPGLGDTAMYLCATKTGRTGFGNEQFFGPGTRLTVL.

This clonotype was counted only a few times. Here the CDR3 reads CASSYGQAGGETQYF. CDR3 DNA: TGCGCCAGCAGCTACGGACAGGCCGGCGGGGAGACCCAGTACTTC. The V and J genes are TRBV5-1 and TRBJ2-5; 7 nucleotides align to TRBD1. J was trimmed by 5 bases and V by 3 bases; bases with no gene match: 10. CDR1 and CDR2 from the germline V gene are SGHRS and YFSETQ. The CDR3 has 15 residues.